This TCR beta chain was identified in a study of cytomegalovirus exposure and HLA in healthy donors. Overall study results and limits: The study carried out a later analysis of TCR beta sequences. It associated 15,000 to 20,000 of them with specific HLA alleles at a false discovery rate of 0.05. Among the CMV-associated chains, a few were confirmed in vitro as specific for CMV antigens. A later analysis showed that HLA-associated TCR beta chains had undergone more clonal expansion than equally common others.

Comments on this clone: Its antigen remains unidentified.

Amplification used 60 Vbeta primers and 13 Jbeta primers. The protocol was immunoSEQ multiplex PCR, while the TCRdb copy is restricted to in-frame clones and leaves out a portion. The data hold 190,000 or so clones, with under 85% observed a single time. This CDR3 has 14 amino acids. Trimming left V 0 bases short and J 1 base short, with 8 bases between. Germline CDR1 and CDR2: SGHRS and YFSETQ. Sequencing was carried out using PBMCs. The chain has TRBV5-1 and TRBJ2-7; a weak D match, TRBD2 (6 bases). The sequence came from a middle-aged man in good health and CMV-seronegative. CDR3 amino acids: CASSLVGGSYEQYF. CDR3 coding DNA: TGCGCCAGCAGCTTGGTGGGGGGTTCCTACGAGCAGTACTTC.